The subject of this entry is one TCR beta chain. Its antigen is still unknown. No base quality values were provided; no much bigger clone lies one nucleotide off. TCRbeta CDR3 regions were amplified from genomic DNA using the immunoSEQ Assay, a bias-controlled multiplex PCR. Regarding the original processing steps: The number of nucleated cells in each sample was estimated from the amplification of reference gene primers within the assay. Sequence reads were collapsed and filtered to measure the absolute abundance of every unique TCRbeta CDR3 rearrangement. Productive Simpson clonality was computed per sample as the square root of Simpson's diversity index over productive rearrangements. Sourced from immuneACCESS, this table was stored by TCRdb with only in-frame sequences that have V and J called. A share of the clones is absent; for the studies checked, an unresolved V gene accounts for under half, and the remainder has no known explanation. V and J calls and clone size follow that table, whereas D and trimming were derived from the DNA. The sample table shows about 74,000 clones, and 70% to 80% are seen once. The top ten hold about 16% of the sample.

The data belong to a study of blood T cell repertoires in COVID-19 (dated by TCRdb to between 2020 and 2021). Concerning the study at large: Samples covering the acute and convalescent phases of COVID-19 were provided by collaborators in the United States, Italy and Spain. Samples were obtained from the ongoing ImmuneRACE study (first 160 participants) and from about 1,300 subjects provided by 6 global collaborators. Where available, HLA class I and class II types were obtained from metadata supplied by the sample provider rather than from assay-based typing. A freely available public database, intended as a resource for researchers studying the immune response to SARS-CoV-2, is where the repertoires were released. The material from the prospective study consisted of cDNA or gDNA derived from T cells, B-cell-depleted T cells, or PBMCs. Deeply sampled blood TCRbeta repertoires from subjects exposed to, actively infected with, or recovered from COVID-19 were included in the dataset. Sample metadata almost always included a de-identified subject ID, COVID-19 status, age in years and sex. Study-wide findings and limitations: The amount of clinical and demographic metadata varied by source and participant and was provided uncurated.

Trimmed from V: 3 bases; trimmed from J: 1 base; junction bases lacking a gene match: 13. The CDR3, from cysteine to phenylalanine, totals 17 residues. Just the 51-base CDR3 DNA is kept, in frame starting at base 1. The germline V gene (reference sequence) supplies CDR1 GTSNPN and CDR2 SVGIG. Each collaborating institution followed its own protocols to collect whole blood in K2EDTA tubes. For TCRbeta analysis, collaborators shipped samples as frozen whole blood, isolated PBMCs, or DNA extracted from either of those sample types. The rearrangement joined TRBV30 to TRBJ1-2; TRBD1 fits 8 bases in the junction. The source material was peripheral blood. The TCR sequence derives from a human donor in a cohort sampled during active COVID-19. The bases are TGTGCCTGGAGGCGGATTCAACAGGGGGTTCTTAACTATGGCTACACCTTC. This sequence encodes CAWRRIQQGVLNYGYTF.